A single sample is the source of the 5 T cell receptor beta chains below, sequenced in a study of CD8+ T cells in alopecia areata (dated by TCRdb to 2016 to 2019). The time point label corresponds to: baseline before oral tofacitinib. Library method: the immunoSEQ multiplex PCR assay. For TCR sequencing, RNA was extracted from every sample and reverse transcribed into cDNA to serve as template. The table was pulled from immuneACCESS by TCRdb, which kept in-frame rearrangements only. Such tables lose some clones; where checked, under half of the loss comes from unresolved V genes, and the rest has no known cause. This sample holds 150,000 to 200,000 clones; about 70% were observed only once. The ten most abundant clones make up roughly an eighth of the sample. The sequencing used CD8+ T cells sorted from blood, collected at week 0. Receptor source: a human donor with alopecia areata.

Remarks on this clone: This same CDR3 is encoded by further DNA sequences in the sample. The rearrangement joins TRBV4-1 to TRBJ1-1, with D unclear. Germline loops: CDR1 MGHRA, CDR2 YSYEKL. V was pared by 1 base and J by 1 base, with 7 bases between. This CDR3 has 14 amino acids. CDR3 nucleotides: TGCGCCAGCAGCCAAGTAGAGGAGAACACTGAAGCTTTCTTT. Its translation is CASSQVEENTEAFF.

Only a few counts were recorded for this clone. This chain connects TRBV2 to TRBJ2-1; 7 bases are a match to TRBD2. The CDR3 runs 12 residues. Germline V gene sequence: CDR1 SNHLY, CDR2 FYNNEI. The ends lost 8 bases at V and 7 bases at J; junction bases unmatched: 5. Here the CDR3 reads CASRLAGNEQFF. The CDR3 region has the DNA TGTGCCAGCCGTTTAGCGGGTAATGAGCAGTTCTTC.

This rearrangement joins TRBV5-1 to TRBJ2-6, with TRBD1 identical over 7 bases. CDR3 size: 15 residues. Per germline, CDR1 SGHRS and CDR2 YFSETQ. With 7 bases clipped from V and 4 bases from J, the junction kept 8 bases outside the gene matches. This CDR3 reads CASRNTGVGANVLTF. The CDR3 DNA sequence: TGCGCCAGCCGCAACACAGGGGTCGGGGCCAACGTCCTGACTTTC.

The chain combines TRBV27 with TRBJ2-1; 10 bases agree with TRBD1. Trimming at V came to 5 bases and at J to 8 bases, leaving 3 bases not matched to a gene. CDR1 is MNHEY, CDR2 SMNVEV, per germline (reference sequence). There are 13 residues in the CDR3. The DNA for the CDR3 is TGTGCCAGCAGTACCGGGACAGGGGATGAGCAGTTCTTC. It codes for CASSTGTGDEQFF.

The chain is built from TRBV7-9 and TRBJ2-6; no clear D gene. Germline-derived CDR1 and CDR2 are SEHNR and FQNEAQ (reference sequence). The CDR3 contains 15 residues. V lost 2 bases, J lost 0 bases, and 5 bases lay in between. The CDR3 nucleotides are TGTGCCAGCAGCTTAAAGGGCTCTGGGGCCAACGTCCTGACTTTC. Translation gives CASSLKGSGANVLTF. The full variable domain, in which reference TRBV7-9 and TRBJ2-6 provide the parts outside the CDR3, is DTGVSQNPRHKITKRGQNVTFRCDPISEHNRLYWYRQTLGQGPEFLTYFQNEAQLEKSRLLSDRFSAERPKGSFSTLEIQRTEQGDSAMYLCASSLKGSGANVLTFGAGSRLTVL.